This T cell receptor beta chain was retrieved from a study of blood T cell repertoires in COVID-19 (TCRdb year 2020). Notes on the research overall: The collaborator samples originated in the United States, Italy and Spain and spanned the acute and convalescent phases of COVID-19. Deeply sampled blood TCRbeta repertoires from subjects exposed to, actively infected with, or recovered from COVID-19 were included in the dataset. A freely available public database, intended as a resource for researchers studying the immune response to SARS-CoV-2, is where the repertoires were released. The samples were drawn from two sources: the first 160 participants of the ongoing ImmuneRACE study, and 1,254 subjects contributed by 6 global collaborators. Sample metadata almost always included a de-identified subject ID, COVID-19 status, age in years and sex. Where HLA class I and class II types were available, the types were taken from metadata supplied by the sample provider, not from assay-based typing. The material from the prospective study consisted of cDNA or gDNA derived from T cells, B-cell-depleted T cells, or PBMCs.

Collaborating institutions collected whole blood in K2EDTA tubes following their own protocols. For TCRbeta analysis, collaborator samples were shipped as frozen whole blood, as isolated PBMCs, or as DNA extracted from either sample type. On this clone itself: The antigen this receptor binds is unknown. No per-base quality is available; no much larger clone lies one base away.

Cut back by 3 bases and 1 base, the V and J ends lie 9 bases apart. From the cysteine up to the phenylalanine, the CDR3 has a length of 14 residues. The DNA shown is the 42-base CDR3, in frame from base 1. The germline V gene sets CDR1 to MDHEN and CDR2 to SYDVKM. Here is what the overall study found, with its caveats: Clinical and demographic metadata were provided uncurated, with the amount varying by source and participant.

TCRbeta CDR3 regions were amplified from genomic DNA using the immunoSEQ Assay, a bias-controlled multiplex PCR. From the authors' description of their analysis: Nucleated cell counts per sample were estimated from amplification of reference gene primers within the assay. To quantify the absolute abundance of each unique TCRbeta CDR3 rearrangement, sequence reads were collapsed and filtered. For each sample, productive Simpson clonality was calculated as the square root of Simpson's diversity index across productive rearrangements. TCRdb re-hosts the immuneACCESS table, in-frame sequences only. Its copies lack some clones; in the studies checked, an unresolved V gene accounts for under half of them, and the cause for the rest is not known. The V and J calls and the clone size are those of that table, but D and trimming were determined from the DNA. Across this sample there are about 210,000 clones, with approximately 84% seen only once. Of the sample, 7.6% falls within the top ten clones.

The chain is encoded by TRBV28 joined to TRBJ1-1, with the D segment identity uncertain. The receptor was derived from a woman between 45 and 60 years old with active or convalescent COVID-19. Sequencing was carried out using peripheral blood. The nucleotide sequence is TGTGCCAGCAGTTTGTATCCCTCGAACACTGAAGCTTTCTTT. This encodes CASSLYPSNTEAFF.